The clone carrying this TCR beta chain was seen only a few times. Its antigen is still unknown. Sequenced by immunoSEQ multiplex PCR; TCRdb stores in-frame clones only, minus some. This table holds about 12,000 clones, approximately 81% found once. The data stem from a study of T cells after posttransplantation cyclophosphamide. Study-wide findings and caveats: Recipient CMV seropositivity and CMV reactivation strongly tracked TRB clonality. Donor-recipient repertoire similarity was low at 1-2 months, rising over year one. TRB overlap between skin or GI tissue T cells and blood was limited.

Sampled 1 year posttransplant, controls received myeloablative marrow transplants, methotrexate and a calcineurin inhibitor. Germline loops: CDR1 SNHLY, CDR2 FYNNEI. Trimming took 5 bases from V and 5 from J; bases not matched to a gene: 3. There are 14 residues in the CDR3. The source is a male patient aged 30 to 39 who received an allogeneic stem cell transplant from an unrelated donor, was CMV-positive, and had acute GVHD only. A subset of T cells may come from the graft donor. The rearrangement joins TRBV2 to TRBJ1-4; 9 bases map to TRBD1. The sequencing here drew on PBMCs, taken about 350 days after allogeneic stem cell transplant with calcineurin inhibitor and methotrexate. The CDR3 DNA is TGTGCCAGCAGTCGGGACAGGGAAAATGAAAAACTGTTTTTT. It codes for CASSRDRENEKLFF.